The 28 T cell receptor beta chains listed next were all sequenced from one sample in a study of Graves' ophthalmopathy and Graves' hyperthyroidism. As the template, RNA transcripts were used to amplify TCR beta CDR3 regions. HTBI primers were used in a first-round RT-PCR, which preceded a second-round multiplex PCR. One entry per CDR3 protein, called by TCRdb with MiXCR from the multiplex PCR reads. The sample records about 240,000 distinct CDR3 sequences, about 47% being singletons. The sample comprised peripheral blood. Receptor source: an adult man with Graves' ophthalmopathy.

The CDR3 DNA sequence: TGCAGCGTAGTTCGGGCCTGGGGTAGTGCGGAAGCTTTCTTT. It encodes CSVVRAWGSAEAFF. J is TRBJ1-1 and V is TRBV29-1; D gene unclear. The length of the CDR3 is 14 residues. Germline loops: CDR1 SQVTM, CDR2 ANQGSEA. V lost 6 bases, J lost 8 bases, and 22 bases lay in between. Full variable domain (missing parts from reference TRBV29-1 and TRBJ1-1): SAVISQKPSRDICQRGTSLTIQCQVDSQVTMMFWYRQQPGQSLTLIATANQGSEATYESGFVIDKFPISRPNLTFSTLTVSNMSPEDSSIYLCSVVRAWGSAEAFFGQGTRLTVV.

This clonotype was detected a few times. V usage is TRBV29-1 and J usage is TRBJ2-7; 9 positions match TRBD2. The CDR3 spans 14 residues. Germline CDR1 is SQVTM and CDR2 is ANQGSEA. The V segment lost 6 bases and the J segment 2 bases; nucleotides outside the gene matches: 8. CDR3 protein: CSVRLAGYTYEQYF. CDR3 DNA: TGCAGCGTGCGCCTAGCGGGGTACACCTACGAGCAGTACTTC.

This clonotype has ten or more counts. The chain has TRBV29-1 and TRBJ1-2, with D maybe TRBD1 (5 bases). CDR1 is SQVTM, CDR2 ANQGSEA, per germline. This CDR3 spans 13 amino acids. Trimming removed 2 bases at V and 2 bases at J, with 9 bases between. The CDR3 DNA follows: TGCAGCGTTGAACTGGGGCTGAACTATGGCTACACCTTC. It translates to CSVELGLNYGYTF.

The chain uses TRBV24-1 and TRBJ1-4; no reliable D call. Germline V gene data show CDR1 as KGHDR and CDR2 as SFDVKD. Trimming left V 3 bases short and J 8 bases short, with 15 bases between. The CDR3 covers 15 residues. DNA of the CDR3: TGTGCCACCAGTGATCCCATATCAGCGGGGGAAAAACTGTTTTTT. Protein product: CATSDPISAGEKLFF.

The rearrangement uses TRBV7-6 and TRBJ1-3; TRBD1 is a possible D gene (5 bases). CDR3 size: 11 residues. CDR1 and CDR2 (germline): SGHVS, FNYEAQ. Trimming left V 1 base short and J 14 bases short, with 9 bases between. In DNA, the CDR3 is TGTGCCAGCAGCTTAGATCGGGGACTATATTTT. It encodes CASSLDRGLYF.

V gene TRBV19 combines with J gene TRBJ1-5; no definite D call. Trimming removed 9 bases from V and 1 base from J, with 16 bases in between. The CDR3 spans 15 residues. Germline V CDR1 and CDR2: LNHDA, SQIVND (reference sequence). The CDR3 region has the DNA TGTGCCAGCAGCTTGTTTGGGCAGAGCAATCAGCCCCAGCATTTT. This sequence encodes CASSLFGQSNQPQHF.

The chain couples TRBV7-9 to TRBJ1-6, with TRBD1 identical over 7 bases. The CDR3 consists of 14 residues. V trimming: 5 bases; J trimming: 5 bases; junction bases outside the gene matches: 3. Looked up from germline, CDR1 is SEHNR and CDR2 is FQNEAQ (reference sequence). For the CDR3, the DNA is TGTGCCAGCAGCATGGGACAGAATAATTCACCCCTCCACTTT. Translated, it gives CASSMGQNNSPLHF.

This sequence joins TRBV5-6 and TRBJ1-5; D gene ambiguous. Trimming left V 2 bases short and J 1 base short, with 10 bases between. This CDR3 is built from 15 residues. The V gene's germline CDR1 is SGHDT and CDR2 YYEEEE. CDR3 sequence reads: CASSFGPGSNQPQHF. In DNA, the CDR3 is TGTGCCAGCAGCTTTGGCCCCGGGAGCAATCAGCCCCAGCATTTT.

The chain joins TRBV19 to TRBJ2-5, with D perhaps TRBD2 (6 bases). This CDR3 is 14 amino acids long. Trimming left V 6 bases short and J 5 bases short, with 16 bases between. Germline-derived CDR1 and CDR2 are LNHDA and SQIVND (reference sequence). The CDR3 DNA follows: TGTGCCAGTAGGGGACTCGGGTATGGGGAGACCCAGTACTTC. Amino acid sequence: CASRGLGYGETQYF.

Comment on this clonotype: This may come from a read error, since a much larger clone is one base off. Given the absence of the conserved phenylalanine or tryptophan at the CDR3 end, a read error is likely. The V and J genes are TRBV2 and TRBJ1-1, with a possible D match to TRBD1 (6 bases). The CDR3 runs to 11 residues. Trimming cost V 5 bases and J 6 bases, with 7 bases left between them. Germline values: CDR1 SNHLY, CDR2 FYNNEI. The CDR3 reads CASSYRAEAFL. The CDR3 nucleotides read TGTGCCAGCAGTTACAGGGCTGAAGCTTTCCTT.

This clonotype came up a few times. CDR3 sequence: CASSEAPGTYEQYF. DNA for the CDR3: TGTGCCAGCAGTGAAGCGCCCGGGACCTACGAGCAGTACTTC. V usage is TRBV13 and J usage is TRBJ2-7, with D possibly being TRBD2 (5 bases). V gave up 6 bases and J gave up 2 bases, with 14 bases separating them. This CDR3 spans 14 amino acids. Germline assignment: CDR1 PRHDT and CDR2 FYEKMQ (reference sequence). Full variable domain (rest looked up from reference TRBV13 and TRBJ2-7): AAGVIQSPRHLIKEKRETATLKCYPIPRHDTVYWYQQGPGQDPQFLISFYEKMQSDKGSIPDRFSAQQFSDYHSELNMSSLELGDSALYFCASSEAPGTYEQYFGPGTRLTVT.

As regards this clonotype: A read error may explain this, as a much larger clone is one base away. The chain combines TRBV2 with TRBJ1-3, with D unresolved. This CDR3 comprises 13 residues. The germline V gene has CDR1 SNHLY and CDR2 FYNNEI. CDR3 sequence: CASCADSGNTVYF. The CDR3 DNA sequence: TGTGCCAGCTGTGCTGACTCTGGAAACACCGTATATTTT.

CDR3 sequence (DNA): TGTGCCAGCGCAAGTTCCTCCTATAATTCACCCCTCCACTTT. Translating gives CASASSSYNSPLHF. The genes are TRBV7-2 and TRBJ1-6; no reliable D call. V lost 8 bases and J lost 0, with 8 bases in between. Germline V gene data show CDR1 as SGHTA and CDR2 as FQGNSA. There are 14 residues in the CDR3.

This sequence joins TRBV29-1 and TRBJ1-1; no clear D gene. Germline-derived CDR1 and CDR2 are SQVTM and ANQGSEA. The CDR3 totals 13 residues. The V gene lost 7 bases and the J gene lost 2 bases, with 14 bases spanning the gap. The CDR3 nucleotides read TGCAGCGGTAAGGAGGGAAGAAACACTGAAGCTTTCTTT. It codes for CSGKEGRNTEAFF.

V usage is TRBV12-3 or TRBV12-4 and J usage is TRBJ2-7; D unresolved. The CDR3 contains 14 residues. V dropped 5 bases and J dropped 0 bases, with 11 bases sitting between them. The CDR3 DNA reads TGTGCCAGCAGTCCTGGAGAGTTCTCCTACGAGCAGTACTTC. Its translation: CASSPGEFSYEQYF.

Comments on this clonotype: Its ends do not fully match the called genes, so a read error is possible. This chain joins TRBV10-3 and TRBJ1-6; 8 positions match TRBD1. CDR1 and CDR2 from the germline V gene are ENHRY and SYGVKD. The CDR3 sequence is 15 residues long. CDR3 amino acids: CASSFGQGGRSPLHF. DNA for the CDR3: TGTGCCAGCAGTTTTGGACAGGGTGGGAGGTCACCCCTCCACTTT.

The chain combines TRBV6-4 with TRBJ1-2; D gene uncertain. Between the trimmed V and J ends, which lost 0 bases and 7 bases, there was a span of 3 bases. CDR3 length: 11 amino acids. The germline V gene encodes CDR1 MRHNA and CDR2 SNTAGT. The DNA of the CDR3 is TGTGCCAGCAGTGACTCCGCTGGCTACACCTTC. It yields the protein CASSDSAGYTF.

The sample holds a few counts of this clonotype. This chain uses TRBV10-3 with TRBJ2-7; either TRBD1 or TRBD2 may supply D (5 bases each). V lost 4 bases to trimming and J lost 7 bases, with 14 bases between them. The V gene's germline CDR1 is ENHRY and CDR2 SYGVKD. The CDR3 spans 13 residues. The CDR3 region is CAISVQDRREQYF. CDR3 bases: TGTGCCATCAGTGTACAGGATAGGAGGGAGCAGTACTTC.

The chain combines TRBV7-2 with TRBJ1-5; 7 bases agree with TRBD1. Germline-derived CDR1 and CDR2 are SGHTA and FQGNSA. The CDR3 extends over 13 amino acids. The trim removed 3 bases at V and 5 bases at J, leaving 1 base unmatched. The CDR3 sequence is CASSFDRDQPQHF. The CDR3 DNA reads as TGTGCCAGCAGCTTTGACAGGGATCAGCCCCAGCATTTT.

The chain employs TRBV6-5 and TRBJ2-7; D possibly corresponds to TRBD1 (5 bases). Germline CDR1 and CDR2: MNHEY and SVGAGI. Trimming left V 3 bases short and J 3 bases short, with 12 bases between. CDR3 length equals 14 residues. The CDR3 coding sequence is TGTGCCAGCAGTTATGGGGCTAAGGGCTACGAGCAGTACTTC. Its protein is CASSYGAKGYEQYF.

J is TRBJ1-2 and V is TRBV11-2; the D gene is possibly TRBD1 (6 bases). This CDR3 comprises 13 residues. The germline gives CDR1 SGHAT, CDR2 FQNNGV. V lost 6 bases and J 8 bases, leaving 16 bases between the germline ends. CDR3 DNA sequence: TGTGCCAGCAGACACTTACAGGGAGGGGGCTACACCTTC. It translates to CASRHLQGGGYTF. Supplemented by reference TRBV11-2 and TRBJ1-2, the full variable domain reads EAGVAQSPRYKIIEKRQSVAFWCNPISGHATLYWYQQILGQGPKLLIQFQNNGVVDDSQLPKDRFSAERLKGVDSTLKIQPAKLEDSAVYLCASRHLQGGGYTFGSGTRLTVV.

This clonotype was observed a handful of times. The CDR3 bases are TGCGCCAGCAGCCAAGGGGGCAACGAAGCTTTCTTT. Its protein is CASSQGGNEAFF. The chain joins TRBV4-1 to TRBJ1-1; tentative D call: TRBD1 (5 bases). In germline, CDR1 is MGHRA, CDR2 YSYEKL. The CDR3 has 12 amino acids. V lost 1 base, J lost 8 bases, and 8 bases lay in between.

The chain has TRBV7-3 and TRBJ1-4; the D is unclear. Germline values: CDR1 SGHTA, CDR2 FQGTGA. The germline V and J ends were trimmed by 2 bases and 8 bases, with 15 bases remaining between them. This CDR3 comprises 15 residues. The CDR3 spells CASSLDNGAYEKLFF. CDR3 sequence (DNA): TGTGCCAGCAGCTTAGATAACGGAGCCTACGAAAAACTGTTTTTT.

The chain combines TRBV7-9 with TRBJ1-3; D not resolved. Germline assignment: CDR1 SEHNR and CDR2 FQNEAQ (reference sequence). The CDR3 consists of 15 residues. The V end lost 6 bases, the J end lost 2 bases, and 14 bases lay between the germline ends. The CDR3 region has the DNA TGTGCCAGCAGGTTATTTGGTTCCCCTGGAAACACCATATATTTT. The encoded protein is CASRLFGSPGNTIYF.

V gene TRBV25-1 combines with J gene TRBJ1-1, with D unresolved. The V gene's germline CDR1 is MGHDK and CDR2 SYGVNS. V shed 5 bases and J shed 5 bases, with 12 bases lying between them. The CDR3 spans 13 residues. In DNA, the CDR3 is TGTGCCAGCAGTAGCCGGGCGGGGACTGAAGCTTTCTTT. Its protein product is CASSSRAGTEAFF.

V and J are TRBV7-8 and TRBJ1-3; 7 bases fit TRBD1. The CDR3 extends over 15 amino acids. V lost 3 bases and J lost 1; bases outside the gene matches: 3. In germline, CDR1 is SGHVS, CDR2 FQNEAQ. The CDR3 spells CASSLRQGSGNTIYF. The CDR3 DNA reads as TGTGCCAGCAGCTTGCGACAGGGATCTGGAAACACCATATATTTT.

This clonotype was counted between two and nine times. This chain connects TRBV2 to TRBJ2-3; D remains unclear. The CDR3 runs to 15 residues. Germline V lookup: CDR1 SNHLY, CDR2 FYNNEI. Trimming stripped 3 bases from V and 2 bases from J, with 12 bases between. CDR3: CASSEGIRNTDTQYF. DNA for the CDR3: TGTGCCAGCAGTGAGGGGATTCGGAACACAGATACGCAGTATTTT.

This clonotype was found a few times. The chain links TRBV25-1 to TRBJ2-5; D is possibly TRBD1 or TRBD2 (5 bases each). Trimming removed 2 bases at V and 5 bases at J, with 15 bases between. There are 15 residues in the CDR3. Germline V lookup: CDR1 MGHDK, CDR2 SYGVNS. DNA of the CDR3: TGTGCCAGCAGTGAAGCCCGAGGGGTGGGGGAGACCCAGTACTTC. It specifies CASSEARGVGETQYF.